The subject of this entry is one TCR beta chain. The repertoire was sequenced with immunoSEQ multiplex PCR; TCRdb's copy has only in-frame clones and lacks some. This sample has 92,000 or so clones, with 85% to 90% found just once. Looked up from germline, CDR1 is MNHNS and CDR2 is SASEGT. Trimming removed 4 bases from V and 4 bases from J, with 16 bases in between. The CDR3 length is 15 residues. The data belong to a study of OX40 agonist ivuxolimab in advanced cancers. Sample: CD4+ or CD8+ T cells sorted from blood, taken in a trial of the OX40 agonist ivuxolimab. The sequence derives from an adult with an advanced solid tumor such as melanoma, head and neck, liver or kidney cancer. The J gene is TRBJ2-5, the V gene TRBV6-1; D not certain. In DNA, the CDR3 is TGTGCCAGCAGTGTTTTTAGGGAAGAGGTAGAGACCCAGTACTTC. Encoded protein: CASSVFREEVETQYF.